This T cell receptor (beta chain) was documented in a study of identical twins. Whole-study findings and limits: Models, which agreed with sharing between unrelated individuals, nonetheless underestimated the out-of-frame TCR alpha sharing seen in monozygotic twins.

TCRdb analysed the 5' RACE reads with MiXCR anew, one entry per CDR3 protein. Of 700,000 or so distinct CDR3 sequences in the sample, more than 6.5% were seen once. As to this clonotype: Its antigen is not known.

V was clipped by 3 bases and J by 9 bases, with 21 bases between them. CDR1 and CDR2 from the germline V gene are SGHDT and YYEEEE. This CDR3 has 15 residues. Another study also made use of these data, one on yellow fever vaccine responses in identical twins.

The genes are TRBV5-6 and TRBJ1-2; unclear D gene. This sequence was found in a woman between 18 and 30 years old in good health. Sequencing used PBMCs. CDR3 region: CASSSQVESMESYTF. The CDR3, as DNA: TGTGCCAGCAGCTCCCAGGTGGAATCTATGGAAAGCTACACCTTC.